These 21 T cell receptor beta chains originate from one sample sequenced in a study of cytotoxic CD8 clonotypes in ibrutinib-treated CLL. Profiling relied on immunoSEQ multiplex PCR, and the TCRdb table lists in-frame clones only, not all of them. The profile covers roughly 200,000 clones, with around three quarters appearing a single time and around an eighth taken by the ten largest. The specimen was PBMCs, collected after 24 months of ibrutinib treatment. These receptors were obtained from a human donor with chronic lymphocytic leukemia.

This chain links TRBV2 with TRBJ1-5; D not resolved. The germline V and J ends were trimmed by 6 bases and 5 bases, with 14 bases remaining between them. The CDR3 is 14 residues long. Per germline, CDR1 SNHLY and CDR2 FYNNEI. This CDR3 reads CASSINGRYQPQHF. The CDR3 DNA sequence: TGTGCCAGCAGCATAAACGGGAGGTATCAGCCCCAGCATTTT.

The chain carries TRBV6-5 and TRBJ2-7; tentative D call: TRBD2 (6 bases). Trimming took off 6 bases at V and 2 bases at J, with 14 bases between the two ends. The CDR3 has 14 residues. Per germline, CDR1 MNHEY and CDR2 SVGAGI. The CDR3 DNA is TGTGCCAGCAGGGAGCCGGGAGCCCCCTACGAGCAGTACTTC. Translating gives CASREPGAPYEQYF.

The rearrangement uses TRBV6-5 and TRBJ1-2, with D possibly being TRBD1 (6 bases). The CDR3 sequence is 11 residues long. V was pared by 8 bases and J by 8 bases, with 12 bases between. From germline, CDR1 is MNHEY and CDR2 SVGAGI. CDR3 residues: CASGWGPGYTF. The CDR3 nucleotides read TGTGCCAGCGGTTGGGGGCCCGGCTACACCTTC.

The table lists this clone with a count of one. This chain links TRBV9 with TRBJ2-1; 12 positions match TRBD2. The trim removed 3 bases at V and 7 bases at J, leaving 5 bases unmatched. CDR3 length: 15 amino acids. In germline, CDR1 is SGDLS, CDR2 YYNGEE. The chain's CDR3 is CASSAGLAGRNEQFF. CDR3 sequence (DNA): TGTGCCAGCAGCGCGGGACTAGCGGGCAGGAATGAGCAGTTCTTC.

The chain carries TRBV5-4 and TRBJ1-1, with TRBD1 as a possible D gene (6 bases). The CDR3 runs 14 residues. Germline V gene sequence: CDR1 SGHNT, CDR2 YYREEE (reference sequence). The V gene lost 4 bases and the J gene lost 0 bases, with 10 bases spanning the gap. CDR3 region: CASSPGALNTEAFF. The CDR3 DNA reads TGTGCCAGCAGCCCGGGGGCCCTGAACACTGAAGCTTTCTTT.

V gene TRBV5-5 combines with J gene TRBJ2-7, with D possibly matching TRBD1 (6 bases). This CDR3 has 14 residues. Germline loops: CDR1 SGHKS, CDR2 YYEKEE (reference sequence). With 1 base removed from V and 3 bases from J, the gap between germline ends came to 11 bases. The CDR3 reads CASSLSGTRYEQYF. In DNA form, the CDR3 reads TGTGCCAGCAGCTTGTCCGGGACACGCTACGAGCAGTACTTC.

This clone was seen only once. The chain is built from TRBV7-2 and TRBJ2-1, with TRBD2 identical over 13 bases. V gave up 3 bases and J gave up 9 bases; unmatched junction bases: 8. The length of the CDR3 is 16 residues. From germline, CDR1 is SGHTA and CDR2 FQGNSA. The DNA for the CDR3 is TGTGCCAGCAGCTTGACTAGCGGGAGGTCCGGGGTTGAGCAGTTCTTC. Protein product: CASSLTSGRSGVEQFF.

This clone appeared once. This chain uses TRBV4-3 with TRBJ1-2; D uncertain. The CDR3 extends over 14 amino acids. The V gene's germline CDR1 is LGHNA and CDR2 YSLEER. V gave up 1 base and J gave up 7 bases, with 13 bases separating them. In nucleotides, the CDR3 is TGCGCCAGCAGCCAAGTTACGGGAAGTGGTGGCTACACCTTC. Translation: CASSQVTGSGGYTF.

This sequence joins TRBV6-1 and TRBJ2-7, with TRBD2 as a possible D gene (5 bases). Trimming cost V 11 bases and J 5 bases, with 16 bases left between them. Germline V lookup: CDR1 MNHNS, CDR2 SASEGT. The length of the CDR3 is 12 residues. Here the CDR3 reads CAGRKLGHEQYF. The CDR3 DNA is TGTGCCGGAAGGAAACTAGGCCACGAGCAGTACTTC.

On this clone itself: Germline is not matched at one junction end, which may reflect a read error. This chain connects TRBV28 to TRBJ2-7; weak D call: TRBD1 (6 bases). The germline V gene has CDR1 MDHEN and CDR2 SYDVKM. CDR3 length: 13 amino acids. Written as DNA, the CDR3 is TGTGGCAGCTTGGACAGCCGCTCCTACGAGCAGTACTTC. The encoded protein is CGSLDSRSYEQYF.

The chain joins TRBV14 to TRBJ1-1; maybe TRBD1 (5 bases). The CDR3 has 15 residues. V lost 3 bases and J 0 bases, leaving 11 bases between the germline ends. The V gene's germline CDR1 is SGHDN and CDR2 FVKESK. The DNA for the CDR3 is TGTGCCAGCAGCCAGTGGGGAGGGGTGAACACTGAAGCTTTCTTT. The encoded protein is CASSQWGGVNTEAFF.

The chain couples TRBV10-3 to TRBJ2-1; the match to TRBD1 covers 8 bases. This CDR3 is built from 14 residues. The ends lost 10 bases at V and 0 bases at J; junction bases unmatched: 5. Germline V gene sequence: CDR1 ENHRY, CDR2 SYGVKD. CDR3 amino acids: CASLQGVSYNEQFF. In DNA, the CDR3 is TGTGCCAGCCTACAGGGGGTCTCCTACAATGAGCAGTTCTTC.

This chain links TRBV28 with TRBJ1-5; 12 bases match TRBD1. Per the germline V gene, CDR1 is MDHEN and CDR2 is SYDVKM. Losses at the gene ends were 4 bases for V and 7 bases for J; bases not matched to a gene: 5. The CDR3 runs 15 residues. This CDR3 is CASSSGTGGHQPQHF. The CDR3 DNA reads as TGTGCCAGCAGTTCCGGGACAGGGGGCCACCAGCCCCAGCATTTT.

V usage is TRBV25-1 and J usage is TRBJ2-2; D is undetermined. Germline V gene sequence: CDR1 MGHDK, CDR2 SYGVNS. The CDR3 spans 15 residues. V was trimmed by 4 bases and J by 6 bases, leaving 15 bases between them. CDR3 coding DNA: TGTGCCAGCAGTGCCAGCTCAAATGGGGCCGGGGAGCTGTTTTTT. This codes for CASSASSNGAGELFF.

The CDR3 protein is CASSFGGSYAETQYF. The CDR3 nucleotides read TGTGCCAGCAGCTTCGGCGGAAGCTATGCAGAGACCCAGTACTTC. The chain joins TRBV7-8 to TRBJ2-5; D is uncertain. This CDR3 contains 15 residues. Trimming took off 3 bases at V and 4 bases at J, with 15 bases between the two ends. Germline values: CDR1 SGHVS, CDR2 FQNEAQ.

This sequence joins TRBV5-1 and TRBJ2-7; 7 bases map to TRBD1. V lost 0 bases and J lost 4; bases outside the gene matches: 13. The germline CDR1 and CDR2 sequences are SGHRS and YFSETQ. The CDR3 consists of 17 residues. CDR3 protein: CASSLDLTGWPQYEQYF. The CDR3 DNA reads as TGCGCCAGCAGCTTGGATTTGACAGGGTGGCCCCAATACGAGCAGTACTTC.

V gene TRBV4-3 combines with J gene TRBJ2-2; D is unresolved. The length of the CDR3 is 14 residues. CDR1 LGHNA and CDR2 YSLEER come from the germline V gene. Trimming removed 0 bases at V and 5 bases at J, with 7 bases between. CDR3 residues: CASSQDPWTGELFF. For the CDR3, the DNA is TGCGCCAGCAGCCAAGATCCCTGGACCGGGGAGCTGTTTTTT.

This clone has only one observation. The chain employs TRBV6-6 and TRBJ2-6; D ambiguous. Germline CDR1 and CDR2: MNHNY and SVGAGI (reference sequence). The V end was cut by 8 bases, the J end by 1 base, with 3 bases between. The CDR3 length is 12 residues. CDR3 loop: CASESGANVLTF. The CDR3 coding sequence is TGTGCCAGCGAATCTGGGGCCAACGTCCTGACTTTC.

This clone was recorded a few times. The rearrangement uses TRBV5-4 and TRBJ2-5, with D possibly TRBD1 on 6 matching bases. Germline V gene lookup returns CDR1 SGHNT and CDR2 YYREEE (reference sequence). Trimming shortened V by 4 bases and J by 1 base, and 17 bases separated the two germline ends. There are 16 residues in the CDR3. CDR3 protein: CASSILRTGTQETQYF. In DNA, the CDR3 is TGTGCCAGCAGCATTCTCCGAACAGGGACCCAAGAGACCCAGTACTTC.

The chain links TRBV30 to TRBJ2-7; tentative D call: TRBD1 (6 bases). The V end lost 7 bases, the J end lost 4 bases, and 11 bases lay between the germline ends. The CDR3 is 11 residues long. CDR1 and CDR2 (germline): GTSNPN, SVGIG (reference sequence). The CDR3 sequence: CALERGYEQYF. CDR3 in DNA: TGTGCCTTGGAGAGGGGGTACGAGCAGTACTTC.

The sample holds one count of this clone. This chain links TRBV6-1 with TRBJ1-4; tentatively, D is TRBD1 (5 bases). CDR3 length equals 14 residues. V was shortened by 2 bases and J by 8 bases, with 12 bases between the two germline ends. CDR1 is MNHNS, CDR2 SASEGT, per germline. CDR3 in DNA: TGTGCCAGCAGTGAATTTCCGGAGGGGGAAAAACTGTTTTTT. This translates into CASSEFPEGEKLFF.